The T cell receptor beta chain described here comes from a study of cytomegalovirus exposure and HLA in healthy donors. About the research overall: Later analysis reported that the roughly 120 validation repertoires shared the platform of the roughly 680 first-cohort repertoires.

Germline loops: CDR1 SQVTM, CDR2 ANQGSEA. Trimming took off 6 bases at V and 4 bases at J, with 9 bases between the two ends. The CDR3 loop spans 11 amino acids. As regards this clone: Its antigen is currently unknown.

Clones were read by immunoSEQ multiplex PCR, and TCRdb kept only the in-frame ones, dropping some. Among 300,000 to 450,000 clones listed, 75% to 90% were seen once. Study-level findings and limits: Clusters of TCRs from the first cohort tended to co-occur in the roughly 120 validation repertoires (as a later analysis found). As confirmed in vitro, a few CMV-associated chains were specific for CMV antigens. The study designated roughly 150 TCR beta chains cytomegalovirus-associated.

The TCR comes from a young woman in good health and CMV-seronegative. The chain employs TRBV29-1 and TRBJ1-2; D gene unclear. The sample taken for sequencing was PBMCs. The CDR3 coding sequence is TGCAGCGTAACCCGGGGCTATGGCTACACCTTC. It is translated as CSVTRGYGYTF.